This TCR beta chain was obtained from a study of cytomegalovirus exposure and HLA in healthy donors. Whole-study context: HLA-typed donors were the source of approximately 85 million unique TCRs, which an early data release held.

In regard to this clone: Its antigen remains unknown.

The study ran its PCR with 60 Vbeta and 13 Jbeta primers. Assay: immunoSEQ multiplex PCR; the TCRdb copy retains only in-frame clones and omits some. The sample carries around 150,000 clones, around 66% recorded once. The CDR3 covers 16 residues. V lost 5 bases to trimming and J lost 5 bases; unmatched junction nucleotides: 10. Germline lookup yields CDR1 SNHLY and CDR2 FYNNEI. Points from the study as a whole: From TCR beta sequences, most subjects' HLA-A and HLA-B alleles were reportedly predicted accurately. TCR beta V- and J-gene trimming was later associated with a missense DCLRE1C variant.

The receptor was derived from a woman in her sixties or seventies in good health and CMV-seronegative. The V and J genes are TRBV2 and TRBJ2-2, with 8 bases matching TRBD2. Sample: PBMCs. This chain's CDR3 is CASSPPGLGRTGELFF. The CDR3 bases are TGTGCCAGCAGTCCACCGGGACTAGGCAGGACCGGGGAGCTGTTTTTT.